This T cell receptor (beta chain) originates from a study of blood T cell repertoires in COVID-19. Clones were read by immunoSEQ multiplex PCR, and TCRdb kept only the in-frame ones, dropping some. The sample gives fewer than 250,000 clones, approximately 90% of which show up once; 10% to 11% is in the top ten. Resolution of symptoms, clearance, or two negative PCRs was present in recovered Cohort 3 donors. This clone appeared a single time. The sequencing input was PBMCs or T cells enriched from blood (not recorded which). This clonotype was sampled from a young man who had recovered from COVID-19.

As DNA, the CDR3 is TGTGCCAGCACCAGGACTAGCGGTCCCTACGAGCAGTACTTC. This gives the protein CASTRTSGPYEQYF. The chain uses TRBV6-5 and TRBJ2-7; 10 nucleotides match TRBD2. CDR1 MNHEY and CDR2 SVGAGI come from the germline V gene. This CDR3 spans 14 amino acids. V shed 7 bases and J 2 bases; nucleotides not matched to a gene: 5.